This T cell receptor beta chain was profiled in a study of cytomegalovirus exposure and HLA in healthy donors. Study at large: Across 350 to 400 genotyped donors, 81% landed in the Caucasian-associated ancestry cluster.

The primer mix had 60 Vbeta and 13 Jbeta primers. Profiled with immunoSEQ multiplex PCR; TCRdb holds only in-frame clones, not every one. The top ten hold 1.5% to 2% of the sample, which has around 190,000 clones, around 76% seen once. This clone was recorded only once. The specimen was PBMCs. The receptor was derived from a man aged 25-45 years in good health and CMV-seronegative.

The CDR3 region is CAWSARNEQFF. In DNA, the CDR3 is TGTGCCTGGAGTGCGAGGAATGAGCAGTTCTTC. The chain employs TRBV30 and TRBJ2-1; D remains unclear. The V end lost 1 base, the J end lost 7 bases, and 5 bases lay between the germline ends. This CDR3 spans 11 amino acids. Looked up from germline, CDR1 is GTSNPN and CDR2 is SVGIG (reference sequence).